This TCR beta chain was sequenced in a study of blood T cell repertoires in COVID-19. Study in general: The United States, Italy and Spain provided the acute and convalescent COVID-19 samples.

Authors' processing steps: Counts of nucleated cells, estimated from reference gene primer amplification, were obtained. Assay used: immunoSEQ multiplex PCR; TCRdb lists only in-frame clones, some missing. The V and J calls and clone size are taken from that table; D and trimming were inferred from the DNA. The table lists 150,000 to 200,000 clones, 83% of them singletons. Material: peripheral blood. The sequence was obtained from a woman aged 70-85 years with COVID-19, enrolled during active disease.

The CDR3 loop reads CASSLFGQGLGSPLHF. The CDR3 DNA is TGTGCCAGCAGTTTATTCGGGCAGGGGTTAGGTTCACCCCTCCACTTT. This sequence joins TRBV27 and TRBJ1-6; maybe TRBD1 (6 bases). Germline CDR1 MNHEY, CDR2 SMNVEV (reference sequence). Trimming left V 1 base short and J 9 bases short, with 16 bases between. The CDR3 covers 16 residues.